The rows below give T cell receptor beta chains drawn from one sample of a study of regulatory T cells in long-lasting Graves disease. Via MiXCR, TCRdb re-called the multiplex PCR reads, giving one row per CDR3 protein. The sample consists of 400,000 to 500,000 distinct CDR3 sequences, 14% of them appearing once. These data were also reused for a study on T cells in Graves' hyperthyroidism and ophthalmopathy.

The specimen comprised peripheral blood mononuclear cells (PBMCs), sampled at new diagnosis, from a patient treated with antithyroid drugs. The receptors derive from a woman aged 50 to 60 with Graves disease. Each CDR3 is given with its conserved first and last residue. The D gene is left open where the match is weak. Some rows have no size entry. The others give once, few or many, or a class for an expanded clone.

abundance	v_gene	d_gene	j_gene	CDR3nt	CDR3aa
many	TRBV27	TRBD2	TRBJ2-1	TGTGCCAGCAGTTTATTCGTTCCACTAGCGGGGCACAATGAGCAGTTCTTC	CASSLFVPLAGHNEQFF
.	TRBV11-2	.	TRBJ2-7	TGTGCCAGCAGCTGGGGGTCGGGCAATGTCTACGAGCAGTACTTC	CASSWGSGNVYEQYF
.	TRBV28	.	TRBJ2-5	TGTGCCAGCAGTTACCCGGCTAGTGGTCATGAGACCCAGTACTTC	CASSYPASGHETQYF
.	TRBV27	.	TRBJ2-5	TGTGCCAGCTCTCGATCGAACTTTCAAGAGACCCAGTACTTC	CASSRSNFQETQYF
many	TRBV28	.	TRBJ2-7	TGTGCCAGCAGCCCTCCCCTGGCGAACGAGCAGTACTTC	CASSPPLANEQYF
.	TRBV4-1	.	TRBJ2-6	TGCGCCAGCAGCCAAGATCGGGGCGGCTCTGGGGCCAACGTCCTGACTTTC	CASSQDRGGSGANVLTF
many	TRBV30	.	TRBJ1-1	TGTGCCTGGAGTGAAGGGGACACTGAAGCTTTCTTT	CAWSEGDTEAFF
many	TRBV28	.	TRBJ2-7	TGTGCCAGCAGTTTTATCTCCTACGAGCAGTACTTC	CASSFISYEQYF
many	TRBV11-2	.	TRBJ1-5	TGTGCCAGCAGCTTAGATCGTCTCCAGCCCCAGCATTTT	CASSLDRLQPQHF
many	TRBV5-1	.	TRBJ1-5	TGCGCCAGCAGCTTGGGAACCGGGACACCAAATCAGCCCCAGCATTTT	CASSLGTGTPNQPQHF
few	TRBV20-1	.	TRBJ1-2	TGCAGTGCGGGCGGGAAGGCGGGCGACTATGGCTACACCTTC	CSAGGKAGDYGYTF
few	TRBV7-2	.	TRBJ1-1	TGTGCCAGCAGCTTGAACCCCGGCGTAGAAGCTTTCTTT	CASSLNPGVEAFF
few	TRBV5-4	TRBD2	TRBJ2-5	TGTGCCAGCTCAGCGGGACAAGAGACCCAGTACTTC	CASSAGQETQYF
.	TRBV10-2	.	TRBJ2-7	TGCGCCAGCAGTGATTTGGTTAGCTCCTACGAGCAGTACTTC	CASSDLVSSYEQYF
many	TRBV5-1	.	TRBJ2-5	TGCGCCAGCAGCTTCGGGACTTTAGGGGAAGAGACCCAGTACTTC	CASSFGTLGEETQYF
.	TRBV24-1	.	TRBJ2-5	TGTGCCACCTCCTCGGGGGGCCGAGAGACCCAGTACTTC	CATSSGGRETQYF
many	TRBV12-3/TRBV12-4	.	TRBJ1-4	TGTGCCAGCAGTCAGGGCGGTGATAATGAAAAACTGTTTTTT	CASSQGGDNEKLFF
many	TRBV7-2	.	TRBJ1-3	TGTGCCAGCAGCGGGCAGACTGGAAACACCATATATTTT	CASSGQTGNTIYF
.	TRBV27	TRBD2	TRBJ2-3	TGTGCCAGCAGTCCACCTACGGCGGGAGGCACAGATACGCAGTATTTT	CASSPPTAGGTDTQYF
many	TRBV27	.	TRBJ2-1	TGTGCCAGCAGTTCCCGTCGGTGGAATGAGCAGTTCTTC	CASSSRRWNEQFF
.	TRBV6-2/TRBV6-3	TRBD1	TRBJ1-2	TGTGCCAGCAGTTATTCCGGGACAGGGGGCTATGGCTACACCTTC	CASSYSGTGGYGYTF
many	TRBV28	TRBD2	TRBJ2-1	TGTGCCAGCAGTTTATGGGGTAGCGGGAACAATGAGCAGTTCTTC	CASSLWGSGNNEQFF
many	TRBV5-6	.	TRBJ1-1	TGTGCCAGCCATCGTCCTAACACTGAAGCTTTCTTT	CASHRPNTEAFF
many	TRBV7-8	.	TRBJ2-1	TGTGCCAGCAGGCCGCGGAGGGGGGCCCTATTGAATGAGCAGTTCTTC	CASRPRRGALLNEQFF
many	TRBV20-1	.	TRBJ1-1	TGCAGTGCAAGAAGGGGGTTTTTGTCGAACACTGAAGCTTTCTTT	CSARRGFLSNTEAFF
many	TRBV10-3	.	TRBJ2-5	TGTGCCATCTCTCCGGGTGTGGATGCGCTAAGGGAGACCCAGTACTTC	CAISPGVDALRETQYF
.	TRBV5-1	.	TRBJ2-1	TGCGCCAGCAGCTTGGTTAGCCAGTACAATGAGCAGTTCTTC	CASSLVSQYNEQFF
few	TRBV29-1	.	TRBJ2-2	TGCAGCGTTGAAAAACCGGTCACCGGGGAGCTGTTTTTT	CSVEKPVTGELFF
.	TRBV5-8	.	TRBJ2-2	TGTGCCAGCAGCGCCCAGAGACGGTACACCGGGGAGCTGTTTTTT	CASSAQRRYTGELFF
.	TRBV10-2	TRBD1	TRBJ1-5	TGCGCCAGCAGTGAGTCGATGGACAGGGTCGATCAGCCCCAGCATTTT	CASSESMDRVDQPQHF
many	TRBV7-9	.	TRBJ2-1	TGTGCCAGCAGCTTAGGCATTGGGGCGGATGAGCAGTTCTTC	CASSLGIGADEQFF
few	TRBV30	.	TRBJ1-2	TGTGCCTGGAATACCAAGACAGGCGGCTATGGCTACACCTTC	CAWNTKTGGYGYTF
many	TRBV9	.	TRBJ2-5	TGTGCCAGCAGCGCCGGGTCAAACGAAGAGACCCAGTACTTC	CASSAGSNEETQYF
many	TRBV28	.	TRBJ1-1	TGTGCCAGCAGGAAGACGGTGAACACTGAAGCTTTCTTT	CASRKTVNTEAFF
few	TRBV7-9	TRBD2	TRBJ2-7	TGTGCCAGCAGCTTAGAGGCTAGCGGGCGAAGCTCCTACGAGCAGTACTTC	CASSLEASGRSSYEQYF
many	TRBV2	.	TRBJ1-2	TGTGCCACCCCCCTCTATGGCTACACCTTC	CATPLYGYTF
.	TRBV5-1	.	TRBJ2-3	TGCGCCAGCAGCTTGATGGGGGACCTCACAGATACGCTGTATTTT	CASSLMGDLTDTLYF
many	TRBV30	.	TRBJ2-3	TGTGCCTGGAGTGGGTTGGGGGGCACAGATACGCAGTATTTT	CAWSGLGGTDTQYF
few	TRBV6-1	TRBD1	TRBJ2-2	TGTGCCAGCAGTGCTCTAGGTGGGACAGATAACACCGGGGAGCTGTTTTTT	CASSALGGTDNTGELFF
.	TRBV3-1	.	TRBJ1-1	TGTGCCAGCAGCCAAGTAGGGGGTGAAGCTTTCTTT	CASSQVGGEAFF
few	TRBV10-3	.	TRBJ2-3	TGTGCCATCAGTCCAAGGACTAGCACAGATACGCAGTATTTT	CAISPRTSTDTQYF
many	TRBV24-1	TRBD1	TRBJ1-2	TGTGCCACCAGTGATGCCGGGACAGACAACTATGGCTACACCTTC	CATSDAGTDNYGYTF
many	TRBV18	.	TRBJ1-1	TGTGCCAGCTCACCGACAGGAATGAACACTGAAGCTTTCTTT	CASSPTGMNTEAFF
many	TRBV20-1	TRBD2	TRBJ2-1	TGCAGTGCTAGTCGAGGGCTAGCGGGAGAGATCGAGCAGTTCTTC	CSASRGLAGEIEQFF
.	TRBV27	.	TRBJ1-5	TGTGCCGGCAGCACGGGGTCTGCGGCCAATCAGCCCCAGCATTTT	CAGSTGSAANQPQHF
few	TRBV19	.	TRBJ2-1	TGTGCCAGTAGTAAGGTTTCTAGTGGAAGCGATGAGCAGTTCTTC	CASSKVSSGSDEQFF
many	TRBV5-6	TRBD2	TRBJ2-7	TGTGCCAGCGCGGGGGGTAGCTCGAGCTCCTACGAGCAGTACTTC	CASAGGSSSSYEQYF
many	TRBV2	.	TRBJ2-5	TGTGCCAGCAAGGGGCGGGACGAAGGCGCGGGCCGACAAGAGACCCAGTACTTC	CASKGRDEGAGRQETQYF
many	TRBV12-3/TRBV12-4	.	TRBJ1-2	TGTGCCAGCAGGAAAACCGGGACTACATATGGCTACACCTTC	CASRKTGTTYGYTF
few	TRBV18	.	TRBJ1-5	TGTGCCAGCTCACCACCCCAGCAAGACTCTAGCAATCAGCCCCAGCATTTT	CASSPPQQDSSNQPQHF
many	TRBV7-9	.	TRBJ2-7	TGTGCCAGCAGCTTTCAGGGCTACGAGCAGTACTTC	CASSFQGYEQYF
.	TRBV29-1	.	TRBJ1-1	TGCAGCGTTGTCGCTTTCCCGAACACTGAAGCTTTCTTT	CSVVAFPNTEAFF
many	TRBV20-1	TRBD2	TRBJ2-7	TGCAGTGCTAGAGACACTAGCGGGAGTCTCAAGTCCTACGAGCAGTACTTC	CSARDTSGSLKSYEQYF
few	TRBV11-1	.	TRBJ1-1	TGTGCCAGCAGCCGGATCGAGGGGATAACTGAAGCTTTCTTT	CASSRIEGITEAFF
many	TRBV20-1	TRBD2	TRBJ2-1	TGCAGTGCTAGAGTAGCGGGTCCCTACAATGAGCAGTTCTTC	CSARVAGPYNEQFF
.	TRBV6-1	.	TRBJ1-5	TGTGCCAGCAGTGAAATGGTTCGGGTAGACAATCAGCCCCAGCATTTT	CASSEMVRVDNQPQHF
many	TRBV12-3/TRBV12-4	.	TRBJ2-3	TGTGCCAGCAGTTTGGGACCATCTCGCACAGATACGCAGTATTTT	CASSLGPSRTDTQYF